Listed below are T cell receptor beta chains from one sample, sequenced in a study of cytomegalovirus exposure and HLA in healthy donors. Measured with immunoSEQ multiplex PCR; TCRdb has only the in-frame clones, and not every one. The table lists tens of thousands of clones, approximately 80% of them singletons. Material for sequencing was PBMCs. These receptors were obtained from a man in his sixties or seventies in good health and CMV-seropositive. The CDR3 runs from the conserved cysteine through the conserved F or W. Each record gives: CDR3 protein, CDR3 DNA, D gene, V gene, clone size, J gene. The D gene is left open where the match is weak. For some rows the clone size is stated as once, few or many, or as a class when expanded; others skip it.

CDR3aa: CASSPPSSAGGYEQFF; CDR3nt: TGTGCCAGCAGCCCCCCGAGTTCGGCGGGGGGGTATGAGCAGTTCTTC; d_gene: TRBD2; v_gene: TRBV7-9; abundance: NA; j_gene: TRBJ2-1
CDR3aa: CASSLRQDTGELFF; CDR3nt: TGTGCCAGCAGCTTACGACAGGACACCGGGGAGCTGTTTTTT; d_gene: NA; v_gene: TRBV11-2; abundance: NA; j_gene: TRBJ2-2
CDR3aa: CASSPGLWDTGELFF; CDR3nt: TGTGCCAGCAGTCCGGGTCTCTGGGACACCGGGGAGCTGTTTTTT; d_gene: NA; v_gene: TRBV7-9; abundance: few; j_gene: TRBJ2-2
CDR3aa: CSGTGWETQYF; CDR3nt: TGCAGTGGGACTGGCTGGGAGACCCAGTACTTC; d_gene: NA; v_gene: TRBV20-1; abundance: NA; j_gene: TRBJ2-5
CDR3aa: CASSVGTSGGAREQFF; CDR3nt: TGTGCCAGCAGCGTAGGGACTAGCGGGGGGGCTCGTGAGCAGTTCTTC; d_gene: TRBD2; v_gene: TRBV9; abundance: NA; j_gene: TRBJ2-1
CDR3aa: CASSEQTDTQYF; CDR3nt: TGTGCCAGCAGTGAACAGACAGATACGCAGTATTTT; d_gene: NA; v_gene: TRBV2; abundance: NA; j_gene: TRBJ2-3
CDR3aa: CASSAGLGEQYF; CDR3nt: TGTGCCAGCAGCGCGGGGCTGGGCGAGCAGTACTTC; d_gene: NA; v_gene: TRBV6-5; abundance: few; j_gene: TRBJ2-7
CDR3aa: CASSLVTVSGANVLTF; CDR3nt: TGTGCCAGCAGCTTAGTTACGGTCTCTGGGGCCAACGTCCTGACTTTC; d_gene: NA; v_gene: TRBV11-2; abundance: NA; j_gene: TRBJ2-6
CDR3aa: CASSASPTALNTEAFF; CDR3nt: TGTGCCAGCAGTGCGTCTCCGACAGCCTTGAACACTGAAGCTTTCTTT; d_gene: NA; v_gene: TRBV6-1; abundance: NA; j_gene: TRBJ1-1
CDR3aa: CASKSNYEQYF; CDR3nt: TGTGCCAGCAAGAGTAACTACGAGCAGTACTTC; d_gene: NA; v_gene: TRBV2; abundance: NA; j_gene: TRBJ2-7
CDR3aa: CASSFWASQETQYF; CDR3nt: TGTGCCAGCAGCTTCTGGGCGTCTCAAGAGACCCAGTACTTC; d_gene: NA; v_gene: TRBV5-4; abundance: NA; j_gene: TRBJ2-5
CDR3aa: CASSYSGDFEQYF; CDR3nt: TGTGCCAGCAGTTACTCGGGGGACTTCGAGCAGTACTTC; d_gene: NA; v_gene: TRBV6-5; abundance: once; j_gene: TRBJ2-7
CDR3aa: CASSTTRGRVGEQYF; CDR3nt: TGTGCCAGCAGTACCACCCGGGGTCGGGTAGGAGAGCAGTACTTC; d_gene: NA; v_gene: TRBV27; abundance: NA; j_gene: TRBJ2-7
CDR3aa: CASSWGRTAKNEKLFF; CDR3nt: TGCGCCAGCAGCTGGGGACGGACAGCCAAGAATGAAAAACTGTTTTTT; d_gene: NA; v_gene: TRBV5-1; abundance: NA; j_gene: TRBJ1-4
CDR3aa: CASEGVMNTEAFF; CDR3nt: TGTGCCAGCGAGGGGGTGATGAACACTGAAGCTTTCTTT; d_gene: NA; v_gene: TRBV6-1; abundance: few; j_gene: TRBJ1-1
CDR3aa: CASSEYRGSSYEQYF; CDR3nt: TGCGCCAGCAGTGAGTACAGGGGCAGCTCCTACGAGCAGTACTTC; d_gene: TRBD1; v_gene: TRBV10-1; abundance: NA; j_gene: TRBJ2-7
CDR3aa: CASSLDYNTDTQYF; CDR3nt: TGTGCCAGCAGCTTGGACTACAACACAGATACGCAGTATTTT; d_gene: NA; v_gene: TRBV4-2; abundance: NA; j_gene: TRBJ2-3
CDR3aa: CASRQGADYGYTF; CDR3nt: TGTGCCAGCAGGCAGGGGGCGGACTATGGCTACACCTTC; d_gene: TRBD1; v_gene: TRBV6-5; abundance: NA; j_gene: TRBJ1-2
CDR3aa: CASTRPLGAGGGELFF; CDR3nt: TGTGCCAGCACCCGGCCCCTAGGGGCCGGCGGTGGGGAGCTGTTTTTT; d_gene: NA; v_gene: TRBV5-6; abundance: NA; j_gene: TRBJ2-2
CDR3aa: CASRTGTSGSWHEQYF; CDR3nt: TGTGCCAGCAGAACCGGGACTAGCGGGAGCTGGCACGAGCAGTACTTC; d_gene: TRBD2; v_gene: TRBV28; abundance: NA; j_gene: TRBJ2-7
CDR3aa: CASSLWLTDSNQPQHF; CDR3nt: TGTGCCAGCAGCTTGTGGCTTACAGATAGCAATCAGCCCCAGCATTTT; d_gene: NA; v_gene: TRBV5-6; abundance: NA; j_gene: TRBJ1-5
CDR3aa: CASSVRTGTITEAFF; CDR3nt: TGTGCCAGCAGTGTCCGGACAGGGACGATCACTGAAGCTTTCTTT; d_gene: TRBD1; v_gene: TRBV28; abundance: NA; j_gene: TRBJ1-1
CDR3aa: CASIPRGGGELFF; CDR3nt: TGTGCCAGTATCCCTAGGGGGGGCGGGGAGCTGTTTTTT; d_gene: NA; v_gene: TRBV19; abundance: NA; j_gene: TRBJ2-2
CDR3aa: CASAYLPLSGANVLTF; CDR3nt: TGTGCCAGCGCGTACCTACCCCTCTCTGGGGCCAACGTCCTGACTTTC; d_gene: NA; v_gene: TRBV2; abundance: few; j_gene: TRBJ2-6
CDR3aa: CASSPPGGVSGYTF; CDR3nt: TGTGCCAGCAGTCCCCCAGGGGGAGTCTCTGGCTACACCTTC; d_gene: TRBD1; v_gene: TRBV5-5; abundance: NA; j_gene: TRBJ1-2
CDR3aa: CASSAPIVGLAGYNEQFF; CDR3nt: TGTGCCAGCAGCGCCCCTATAGTCGGGCTAGCGGGTTACAATGAGCAGTTCTTC; d_gene: TRBD2; v_gene: TRBV9; abundance: NA; j_gene: TRBJ2-1
CDR3aa: CASSPRQGVMPYEQYF; CDR3nt: TGTGCCAGCAGCCCCCGACAGGGGGTAATGCCGTACGAGCAGTACTTC; d_gene: NA; v_gene: TRBV21-1; abundance: NA; j_gene: TRBJ2-7
CDR3aa: CASSIGTGGSQPQHF; CDR3nt: TGTGCCAGTAGTATTGGCACAGGGGGAAGTCAGCCCCAGCATTTT; d_gene: TRBD1; v_gene: TRBV19; abundance: NA; j_gene: TRBJ1-5
CDR3aa: CASSLAEPQEKLFF; CDR3nt: TGTGCCAGCAGCTTGGCCGAACCCCAGGAAAAACTGTTTTTT; d_gene: NA; v_gene: TRBV7-9; abundance: NA; j_gene: TRBJ1-4
CDR3aa: CASSKGGRKAPYTIYF; CDR3nt: TGTGCCAGCAGCAAAGGAGGGCGGAAGGCTCCCTACACCATATATTTT; d_gene: NA; v_gene: TRBV21-1; abundance: NA; j_gene: TRBJ1-3
CDR3aa: CASSLVQGNTGELFF; CDR3nt: TGTGCCAGCAGCTTAGTTCAGGGGAACACCGGGGAGCTGTTTTTT; d_gene: NA; v_gene: TRBV7-9; abundance: NA; j_gene: TRBJ2-2
CDR3aa: CASSLDYGTGGYNEQFF; CDR3nt: TGTGCCAGCAGCTTAGATTACGGGACAGGGGGTTACAATGAGCAGTTCTTC; d_gene: TRBD1; v_gene: TRBV13; abundance: NA; j_gene: TRBJ2-1
CDR3aa: CASSPTGGVNPTDTQYF; CDR3nt: TGTGCCAGCAGTCCTACAGGGGGCGTGAATCCCACAGATACGCAGTATTTT; d_gene: TRBD1; v_gene: TRBV11-2; abundance: NA; j_gene: TRBJ2-3
CDR3aa: CASSRQGAYYGYTF; CDR3nt: TGTGCCAGCAGCAGACAGGGGGCGTACTATGGCTACACCTTC; d_gene: NA; v_gene: TRBV21-1; abundance: NA; j_gene: TRBJ1-2
CDR3aa: CASSLALKGDYGYTF; CDR3nt: TGTGCCAGCAGCTTAGCCCTAAAGGGGGACTATGGCTACACCTTC; d_gene: NA; v_gene: TRBV7-8; abundance: few; j_gene: TRBJ1-2
CDR3aa: CASSQLWGTSGYNEQFF; CDR3nt: TGTGCCAGCAGCCAACTGTGGGGGACTAGCGGTTACAATGAGCAGTTCTTC; d_gene: TRBD2; v_gene: TRBV14; abundance: NA; j_gene: TRBJ2-1
CDR3aa: CASSLGQGAFNEQFF; CDR3nt: TGTGCCAGCTCACTCGGCCAGGGGGCGTTCAATGAGCAGTTCTTC; d_gene: TRBD1; v_gene: TRBV18; abundance: NA; j_gene: TRBJ2-1
CDR3aa: CASSPKGVNTQYF; CDR3nt: TGTGCCAGCAGCCCAAAGGGGGTCAATACGCAGTATTTT; d_gene: NA; v_gene: TRBV7-2; abundance: once; j_gene: TRBJ2-3
CDR3aa: CASRNPGQIRREFF; CDR3nt: TGTGCCAGCAGAAACCCGGGACAGATACGAAGGGAGTTCTTT; d_gene: TRBD1; v_gene: TRBV6-1; abundance: NA; j_gene: TRBJ1-1
CDR3aa: CASSKGHSGNYEQYF; CDR3nt: TGTGCCAGCAGCAAGGGACACTCAGGGAACTACGAGCAGTACTTC; d_gene: NA; v_gene: TRBV9; abundance: once; j_gene: TRBJ2-7
CDR3aa: CASSLGTAANEKLFF; CDR3nt: TGTGCCAGTAGTCTGGGGACAGCCGCTAATGAAAAACTGTTTTTT; d_gene: TRBD1; v_gene: TRBV19; abundance: NA; j_gene: TRBJ1-4
CDR3aa: CASSYVQGLAYEQYF; CDR3nt: TGTGCCAGCAGTTACGTCCAGGGATTAGCCTACGAGCAGTACTTC; d_gene: NA; v_gene: TRBV6-5; abundance: NA; j_gene: TRBJ2-7
CDR3aa: CASGLVRLPEGSGANVLTF; CDR3nt: TGTGCTAGTGGTTTGGTAAGGCTCCCGGAGGGATCTGGGGCCAACGTCCTGACTTTC; d_gene: NA; v_gene: TRBV12-5; abundance: NA; j_gene: TRBJ2-6
CDR3aa: CASSQGSSPLHF; CDR3nt: TGTGCCAGCAGTCAGGGATCTTCACCCCTCCACTTT; d_gene: NA; v_gene: TRBV6-5; abundance: NA; j_gene: TRBJ1-6
CDR3aa: CASSAGAGGPYEQYF; CDR3nt: TGCGCCAGCAGCGCCGGCGCGGGAGGTCCCTACGAGCAGTACTTC; d_gene: TRBD2; v_gene: TRBV5-1; abundance: NA; j_gene: TRBJ2-7
CDR3aa: CASSLGTDYEQYF; CDR3nt: TGTGCCAGCAGCCTGGGGACAGACTACGAGCAGTACTTC; d_gene: TRBD1; v_gene: TRBV13; abundance: NA; j_gene: TRBJ2-7
CDR3aa: CSAFRGETQYF; CDR3nt: TGCAGTGCTTTCAGGGGGGAGACCCAGTACTTC; d_gene: TRBD1; v_gene: TRBV20-1; abundance: NA; j_gene: TRBJ2-5
CDR3aa: CASSLGNRLNTEAFF; CDR3nt: TGTGCCAGCAGCTTAGGTAACAGATTGAACACTGAAGCTTTCTTT; d_gene: NA; v_gene: TRBV7-2; abundance: NA; j_gene: TRBJ1-1